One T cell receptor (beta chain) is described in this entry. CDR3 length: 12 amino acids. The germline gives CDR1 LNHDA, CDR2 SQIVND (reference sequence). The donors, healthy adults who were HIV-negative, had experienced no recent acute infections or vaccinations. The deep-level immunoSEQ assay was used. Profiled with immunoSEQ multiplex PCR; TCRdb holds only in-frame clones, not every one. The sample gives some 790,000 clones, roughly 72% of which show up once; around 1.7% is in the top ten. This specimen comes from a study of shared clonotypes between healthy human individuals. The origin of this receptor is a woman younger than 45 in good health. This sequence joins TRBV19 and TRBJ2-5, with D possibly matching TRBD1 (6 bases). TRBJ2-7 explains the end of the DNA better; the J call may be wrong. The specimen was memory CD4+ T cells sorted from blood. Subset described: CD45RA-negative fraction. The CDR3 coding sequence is TGTGCCAGTAGTGGTCAGGGGTACGAGCAGTACTTC. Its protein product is CASSGQGYEQYF.